This T cell receptor (beta chain) was profiled in a study of T-cell memory formation after mild COVID-19. Each CDR3 protein gets one entry after TCRdb re-called the 5' RACE reads with MiXCR. Here the sample spans approximately 230,000 distinct CDR3 sequences, 16% being singletons. Sequencing input: PBMCs or a T cell subset sorted from them (not recorded which). This clonotype was obtained from a man between 18 and 35 years old who had mild COVID-19 (a few samples of this study predate the infection). Cell type and time point are not known.

CDR3 nucleotides: TGTGCCAGCAGCGGACAGGGAACCTACGAGCAGTACGTC. Amino acid sequence: CASSGQGTYEQYV. V and J are TRBV7-9 and TRBJ2-7; 8 nucleotides match TRBD1. CDR3 length: 13 residues. Trimming removed 5 bases from V and 2 bases from J; junction bases left unmatched: 2. Germline V gives CDR1 SEHNR, CDR2 FQNEAQ (reference sequence).